The clone carrying this TCR beta chain was observed a few times. Antigen unknown. The sample originates from a study of cytotoxic CD8 clonotypes in ibrutinib-treated CLL. Broader study findings: Clonotypes that were public were uncommon, and they contracted or stayed stable on treatment.

Data came from immunoSEQ multiplex PCR; TCRdb stores just in-frame clones and leaves some out. The profile shows some 140,000 clones, 70% to 80% of them singletons. This CDR3 is built from 13 residues. Germline loops: CDR1 SGHTA, CDR2 FQGNSA. The V and J ends lost 6 bases and 1 base respectively, with 9 bases between them. The TCR sequence derives from a human donor with chronic lymphocytic leukemia. Material: PBMCs, obtained after 12 months of ibrutinib treatment. This rearrangement joins TRBV7-2 to TRBJ1-1; D gene uncertain. The DNA of the CDR3 is TGTGCCAGCAGACAACAGAAGAACACTGAAGCTTTCTTT. It translates to CASRQQKNTEAFF.